Given below is one TCR beta chain in context. Its specificity is not known. The sample comes from a study of CD8 T cell repertoires and HIV-1 epitope variants. Study-wide background: Separate wells received one of Twenty-five Gag or Nef variant peptides. Controls included no peptide, Ebola AY9 epitope, and a CMV, EBV, flu pool. Equal numbers of autologous T cell-negative cells presented antigen to enriched T cells. Study results and limitations: This assay reports beta chains of antigen-expanded cells, not T cell function.

Data came from immunoSEQ multiplex PCR; TCRdb stores just in-frame clones and leaves some out. The table lists roughly 4,800 clones, about 65% of them singletons. Germline CDR1 is LGHNA and CDR2 is YSLEER. The CDR3 runs 16 residues. The V end lost 1 base, the J end lost 3 bases, and 15 bases lay between the germline ends. The V call is TRBV4-3, the J call TRBJ1-1, with D hard to call. Sequences were obtained from cultured CD8+ T cells derived from PBMCs. The receptor was derived from a male donor with HIV. DNA for the CDR3: TGCGCCAGCAGCCAAGGGTCGGGTGGATTTTACACTGAAGCTTTCTTT. Translating it yields CASSQGSGGFYTEAFF.